The sample holds many counts of the clone carrying this TCR beta chain. The antigen is unknown. These data belong to a study of T cells in Graves' hyperthyroidism and ophthalmopathy. For the study at large: At the time of initial diagnosis and before any treatment, peripheral blood was collected.

TCR beta CDR3 sequences were amplified from RNA transcripts. Primed by the HTBI set, a first-round RT-PCR was run on the TCR CDR3. TCRdb redid the calling of the multiplex PCR reads with MiXCR, one entry per CDR3 protein. The sample carries more than 300,000 distinct CDR3 sequences, around 14% recorded once. This CDR3 region has 14 residues. Germline-derived CDR1 and CDR2 are MDHEN and SYDVKM. Trimming stripped 6 bases from V and 1 base from J, with 12 bases between. Findings and limits, study-wide: Ophthalmopathy onset followed model prediction by a median around six months. Among thyroid clonotypes expanded above 0.001, most also appeared in blood.

This receptor was obtained from a woman aged 18-29 years with Graves' hyperthyroidism. The chain recombines TRBV28 with TRBJ1-2; D might be TRBD1 (6 bases). Material: blood. The CDR3 DNA is TGTGCCAGCAGGAAGGGGGTAATTAACTATGGCTACACCTTC. This gives the protein CASRKGVINYGYTF.